Listed below are T cell receptor beta chains from one sample, sequenced in a study of T cells in Graves' hyperthyroidism and ophthalmopathy. TCRdb reprocessed the multiplex PCR reads via MiXCR and lists one record per CDR3 protein. Seen here are 530,000 or so distinct CDR3 sequences, roughly a sixth observed once, and the top ten hold roughly 15%. The material sequenced was blood. All receptors derive from a woman in her late teens or twenties with Graves' ophthalmopathy. CDR3s include the opening cysteine and the closing phenylalanine or tryptophan. The order of the fields is V gene, J gene, D gene, clone size, CDR3 length, CDR3 DNA, CDR3 protein. D genes are given only for firm matches. Not all rows give a size; the values are once, few, many and, for expanded clones, a class.

TRBV6-5	TRBJ2-7	.	.	16	TGTGCCAGCAGTTCTTTAGGAGTCAGTGAGAGTTACGAGCAGTACTTC	CASSSLGVSESYEQYF
TRBV3-1	TRBJ1-3	.	many	16	TGTGCCAGCAGCCAAGAAGGGGCAGGGCCTGGAAACACCATATATTTT	CASSQEGAGPGNTIYF
TRBV27	TRBJ1-6	TRBD1	few	17	TGTGCCAGCCGCCGGACAGGGCCCTCTCGTAATAATTCACCCCTCCACTTT	CASRRTGPSRNNSPLHF
TRBV10-3	TRBJ2-1	TRBD2	many	17	TGTGCCATCAGTGAGGGTGGTAGCGGGAACTCCTACAATGAGCAGTTCTTC	CAISEGGSGNSYNEQFF
TRBV6-2/TRBV6-3	TRBJ2-2	TRBD2	many	14	TGTGCCAGCATGACTAGCGGTTACACCGGGGAGCTGTTTTTT	CASMTSGYTGELFF
TRBV20-1	TRBJ2-7	TRBD1	many	14	TGCAGTGCGCTAACCGGGACAGACGCCTACGAGCAGTACTTC	CSALTGTDAYEQYF
TRBV27	TRBJ1-2	.	many	13	TGTGCCAGCAGTTTTGGGGAGGGTGATGGCTACACCTTC	CASSFGEGDGYTF
TRBV6-2/TRBV6-3	TRBJ2-7	TRBD2	.	15	TGTGCCAGCAGCCTAGACCCTACTAGCGCCTACGAGCAGTACTTC	CASSLDPTSAYEQYF
TRBV6-5	TRBJ2-5	TRBD2	many	15	TGTGCCAGCAACCGGACTAGCGGGATACCAGCGACCCAGTACTTC	CASNRTSGIPATQYF
TRBV6-6	TRBJ1-2	.	.	14	TGTGCCAGCAGTTACTCCGACGTAAACTATGGCTACACCTTC	CASSYSDVNYGYTF
TRBV3-1	TRBJ1-2	.	many	14	TGTGCCAGCAGCCTTCCGGGGGCGAAGAATGGCTACACCTTC	CASSLPGAKNGYTF
TRBV11-2	TRBJ2-1	.	.	13	TGTGCCAGCAGCTTAGCGCTGACTAGTGATGAGTTCTTC	CASSLALTSDEFF
TRBV7-2	TRBJ2-5	TRBD2	many	16	TGTGCCAGCAGCCCCCCCCGGACTAGCGGGACGGAGACCCAGTACTTC	CASSPPRTSGTETQYF
TRBV9	TRBJ2-1	TRBD1	few	14	TGTGCCAGCAGCGTAGAGGGGGCTGAGAATGAGCAGTTCTTC	CASSVEGAENEQFF